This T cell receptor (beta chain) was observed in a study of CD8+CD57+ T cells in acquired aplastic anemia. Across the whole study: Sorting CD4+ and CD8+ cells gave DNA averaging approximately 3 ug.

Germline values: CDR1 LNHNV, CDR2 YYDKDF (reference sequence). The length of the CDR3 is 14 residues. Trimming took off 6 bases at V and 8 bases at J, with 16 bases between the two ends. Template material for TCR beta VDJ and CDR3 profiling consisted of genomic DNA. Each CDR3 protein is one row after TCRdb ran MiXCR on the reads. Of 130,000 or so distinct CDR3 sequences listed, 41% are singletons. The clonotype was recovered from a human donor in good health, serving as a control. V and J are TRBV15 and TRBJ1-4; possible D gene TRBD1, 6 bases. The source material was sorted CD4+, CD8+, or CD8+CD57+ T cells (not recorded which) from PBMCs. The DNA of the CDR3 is TGTGCCACCAGGGGGCAGGGGACGGGCGAAAAACTGTTTTTT. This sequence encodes CATRGQGTGEKLFF.